This T cell receptor beta chain is from a study of cytomegalovirus exposure and HLA in healthy donors. Losses at the gene ends were 0 bases for V and 7 bases for J; bases not matched to a gene: 18. Germline CDR1 reads SGHDN; CDR2 reads FVKESK. This CDR3 has 18 residues. Overall study findings and caveats: Presence/absence analyses supposed approximately even sequencing depth among donors. What was likely a sequencing artifact was a cluster of highly shared sequence variants. With later analysis, a missense DCLRE1C variant became linked to TCR beta V- and J-gene trimming.

A multiplex PCR was run with 60 Vbeta primers and 13 Jbeta primers. Sequencing was performed with immunoSEQ multiplex PCR; in TCRdb, only in-frame clones are kept and a portion is missing. This sample has about 100,000 clones, with 65% to 80% found just once. On this clone itself: Its antigen is as yet unknown.

This sequence was found in a woman aged 40-49 years in good health and CMV-seronegative. The sample comprised PBMCs. The chain uses TRBV14 and TRBJ2-7; 7 bases are a match to TRBD1. CDR3 nucleotides: TGTGCCAGCAGCCAAGATCCGGTGGAGTGGAAGGGGGCGCGGGAGCAGTACTTC. Translating it yields CASSQDPVEWKGAREQYF.